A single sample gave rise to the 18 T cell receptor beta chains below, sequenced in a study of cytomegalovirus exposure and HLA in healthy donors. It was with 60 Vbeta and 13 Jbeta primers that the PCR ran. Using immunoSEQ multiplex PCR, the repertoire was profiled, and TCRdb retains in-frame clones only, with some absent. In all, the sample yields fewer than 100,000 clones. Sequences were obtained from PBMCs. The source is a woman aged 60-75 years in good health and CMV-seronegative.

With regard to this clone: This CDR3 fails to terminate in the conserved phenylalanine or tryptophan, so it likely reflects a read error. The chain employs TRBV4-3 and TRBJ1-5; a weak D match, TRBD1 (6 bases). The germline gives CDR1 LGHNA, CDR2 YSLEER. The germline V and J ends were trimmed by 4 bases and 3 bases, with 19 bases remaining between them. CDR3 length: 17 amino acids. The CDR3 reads CASSPGRGATLNQPQHS. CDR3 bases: TGCGCCAGCAGCCCGGGCAGGGGCGCCACCCTCAATCAGCCCCAGCATTCT.

CDR3 in amino acids: CASSAMGTSTQETQYF. In DNA form, the CDR3 reads TGTGCCAGCAGTGCAATGGGGACTAGTACCCAAGAGACCCAGTACTTC. V usage is TRBV6-4 and J usage is TRBJ2-5; TRBD2 matches 8 bases. V was clipped by 4 bases and J by 1 base; unmatched bases: 8. The CDR3 runs 16 residues. Germline CDR1 MRHNA, CDR2 SNTAGT.

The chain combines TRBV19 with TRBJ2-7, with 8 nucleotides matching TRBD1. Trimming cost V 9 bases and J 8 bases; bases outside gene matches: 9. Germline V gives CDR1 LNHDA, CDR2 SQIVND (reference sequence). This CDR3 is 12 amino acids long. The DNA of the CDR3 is TGTGCCAGCTCAGGCCAGGGGGCGCAGCAGTACTTC. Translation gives CASSGQGAQQYF.

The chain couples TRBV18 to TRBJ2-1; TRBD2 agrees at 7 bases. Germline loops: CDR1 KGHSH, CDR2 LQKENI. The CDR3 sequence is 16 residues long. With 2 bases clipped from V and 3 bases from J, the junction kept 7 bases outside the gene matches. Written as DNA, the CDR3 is TGTGCCAGCTCACCAGGCCAGCGGGACCACTACAATGAGCAGTTCTTC. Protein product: CASSPGQRDHYNEQFF.

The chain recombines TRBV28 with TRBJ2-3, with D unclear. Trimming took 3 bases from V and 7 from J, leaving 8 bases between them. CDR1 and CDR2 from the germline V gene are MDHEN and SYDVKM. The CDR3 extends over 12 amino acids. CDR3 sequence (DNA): TGTGCCAGCAGTTTTCGGAGATATACGCAGTATTTT. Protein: CASSFRRYTQYF.

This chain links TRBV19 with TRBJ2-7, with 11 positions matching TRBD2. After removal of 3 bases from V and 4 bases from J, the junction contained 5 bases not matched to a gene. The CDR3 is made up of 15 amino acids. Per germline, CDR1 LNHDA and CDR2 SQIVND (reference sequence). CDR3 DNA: TGTGCCAGTAGTATCACTAGCGGGAGCAGGTACGAGCAGTACTTC. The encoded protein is CASSITSGSRYEQYF.

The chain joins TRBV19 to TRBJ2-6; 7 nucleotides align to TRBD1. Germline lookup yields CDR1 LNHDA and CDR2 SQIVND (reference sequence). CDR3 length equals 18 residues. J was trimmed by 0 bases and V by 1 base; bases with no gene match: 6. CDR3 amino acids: CASSIGAGGNSGANVLTF. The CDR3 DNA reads TGTGCCAGTAGTATAGGGGCAGGGGGTAACTCTGGGGCCAACGTCCTGACTTTC.

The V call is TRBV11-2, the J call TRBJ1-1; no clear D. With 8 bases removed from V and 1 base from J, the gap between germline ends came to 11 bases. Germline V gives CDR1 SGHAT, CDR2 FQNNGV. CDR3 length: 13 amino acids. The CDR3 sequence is CASAAQENTEAFF. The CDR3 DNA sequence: TGTGCCAGCGCCGCCCAGGAGAACACTGAAGCTTTCTTT.

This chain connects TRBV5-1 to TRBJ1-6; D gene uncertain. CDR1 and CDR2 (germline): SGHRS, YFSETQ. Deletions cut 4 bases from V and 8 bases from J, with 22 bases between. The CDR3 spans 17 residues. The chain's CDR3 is CASSLTSPTGRHSPLHF. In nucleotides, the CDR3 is TGCGCCAGCAGCCTGACCTCGCCCACCGGGAGGCATTCACCCCTCCACTTT. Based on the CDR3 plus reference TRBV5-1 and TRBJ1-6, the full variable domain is KAGVTQTPRYLIKTRGQQVTLSCSPISGHRSVSWYQQTPGQGLQFLFEYFSETQRNKGNFPGRFSGRQFSNSRSEMNVSTLELGDSALYLCASSLTSPTGRHSPLHFGNGTRLTVT.

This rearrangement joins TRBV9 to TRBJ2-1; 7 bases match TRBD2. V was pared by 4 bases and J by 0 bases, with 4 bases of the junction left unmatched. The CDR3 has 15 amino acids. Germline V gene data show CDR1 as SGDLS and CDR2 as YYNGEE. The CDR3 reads CASSPGGSSYNEQFF. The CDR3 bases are TGTGCCAGCAGCCCGGGGGGAAGCTCCTACAATGAGCAGTTCTTC.

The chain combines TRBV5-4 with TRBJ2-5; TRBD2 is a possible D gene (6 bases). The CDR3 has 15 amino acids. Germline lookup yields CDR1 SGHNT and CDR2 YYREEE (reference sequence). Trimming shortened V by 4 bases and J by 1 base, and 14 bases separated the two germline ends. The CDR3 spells CASSPGAGSQETQYF. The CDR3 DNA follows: TGTGCCAGCAGCCCTGGAGCGGGCAGCCAAGAGACCCAGTACTTC.

This CDR3 is CASSGFPPNEQFF. CDR3 in DNA: TGTGCCAGCAGCGGTTTCCCTCCCAATGAGCAGTTCTTC. The chain carries TRBV9 and TRBJ2-1; the D is unclear. V was shortened by 3 bases and J by 6 bases, with 10 bases between the two germline ends. CDR1 is SGDLS, CDR2 YYNGEE, per germline. The CDR3 loop spans 13 amino acids. Full variable domain (outside the CDR3, taken from reference TRBV9 and TRBJ2-1): DSGVTQTPKHLITATGQRVTLRCSPRSGDLSVYWYQQSLDQGLQFLIQYYNGEERAKGNILERFSAQQFPDLHSELNLSSLELGDSALYFCASSGFPPNEQFFGPGTRLTVL.

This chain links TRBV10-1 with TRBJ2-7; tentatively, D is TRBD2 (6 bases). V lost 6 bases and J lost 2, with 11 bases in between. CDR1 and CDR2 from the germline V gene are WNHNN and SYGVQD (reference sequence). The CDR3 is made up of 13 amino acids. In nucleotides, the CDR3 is TGCGCCAGCAGCACGGGGGTGACCTACGAGCAGTACTTC. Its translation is CASSTGVTYEQYF.

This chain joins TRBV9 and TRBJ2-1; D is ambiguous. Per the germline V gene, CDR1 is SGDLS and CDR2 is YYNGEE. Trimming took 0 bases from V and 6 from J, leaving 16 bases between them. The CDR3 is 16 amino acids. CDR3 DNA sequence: TGTGCCAGCAGCGTAGTAGGCGCGAGCGATATCAATGAGCAGTTCTTC. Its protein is CASSVVGASDINEQFF.

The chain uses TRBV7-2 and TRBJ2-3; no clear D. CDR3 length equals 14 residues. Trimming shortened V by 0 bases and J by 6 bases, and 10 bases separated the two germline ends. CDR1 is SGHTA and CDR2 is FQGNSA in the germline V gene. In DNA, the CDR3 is TGTGCCAGCAGCTTAGCACCACAGTCGGATACGCAGTATTTT. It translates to CASSLAPQSDTQYF.

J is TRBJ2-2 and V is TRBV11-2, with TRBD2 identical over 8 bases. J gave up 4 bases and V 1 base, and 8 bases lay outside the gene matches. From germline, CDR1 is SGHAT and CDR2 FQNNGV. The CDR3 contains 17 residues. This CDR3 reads CASSLVGSGRSTGELFF. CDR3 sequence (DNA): TGTGCCAGCAGCTTAGTTGGGAGCGGGAGATCCACCGGGGAGCTGTTTTTT.

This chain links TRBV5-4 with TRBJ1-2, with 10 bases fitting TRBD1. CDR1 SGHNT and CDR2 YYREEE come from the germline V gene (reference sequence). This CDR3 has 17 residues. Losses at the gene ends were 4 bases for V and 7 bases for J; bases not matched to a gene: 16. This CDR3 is CASSVGVPGQGRAGYTF. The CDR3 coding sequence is TGTGCCAGCAGCGTGGGGGTACCGGGACAGGGGAGGGCTGGCTACACCTTC.

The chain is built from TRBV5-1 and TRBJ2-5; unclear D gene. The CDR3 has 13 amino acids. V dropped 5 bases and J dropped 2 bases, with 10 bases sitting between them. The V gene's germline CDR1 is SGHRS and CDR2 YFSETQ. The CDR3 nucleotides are TGCGCCAGCAGATTTGGCCCGCAAGAGACCCAGTACTTC. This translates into CASRFGPQETQYF.